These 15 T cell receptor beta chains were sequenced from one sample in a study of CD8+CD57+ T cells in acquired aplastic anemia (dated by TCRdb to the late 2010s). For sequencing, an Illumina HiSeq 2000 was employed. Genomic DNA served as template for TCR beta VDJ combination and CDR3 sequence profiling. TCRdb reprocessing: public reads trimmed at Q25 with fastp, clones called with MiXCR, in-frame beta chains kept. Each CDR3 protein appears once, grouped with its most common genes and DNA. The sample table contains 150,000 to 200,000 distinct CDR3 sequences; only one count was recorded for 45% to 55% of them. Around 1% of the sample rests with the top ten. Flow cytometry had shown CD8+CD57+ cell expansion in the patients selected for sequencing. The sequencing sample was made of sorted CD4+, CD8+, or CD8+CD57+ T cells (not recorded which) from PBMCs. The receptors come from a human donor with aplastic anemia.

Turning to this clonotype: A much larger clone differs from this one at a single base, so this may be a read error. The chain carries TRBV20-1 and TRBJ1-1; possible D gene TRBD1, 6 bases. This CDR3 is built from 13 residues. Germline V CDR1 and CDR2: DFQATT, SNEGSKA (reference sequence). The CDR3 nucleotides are TGCAGTGCTAGAGTTGGGGGGCAAACTGAAGCTTCCTTT. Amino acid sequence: CSARVGGQTEASF.

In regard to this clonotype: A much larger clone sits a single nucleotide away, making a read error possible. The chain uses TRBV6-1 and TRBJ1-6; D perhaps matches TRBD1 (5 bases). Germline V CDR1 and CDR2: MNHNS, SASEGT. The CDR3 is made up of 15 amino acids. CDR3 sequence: CASRGVGSLNSPPHF. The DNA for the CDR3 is TGTGCCAGCCGGGGGGTAGGGTCCCTTAATTCACCCCCCCACTTT.

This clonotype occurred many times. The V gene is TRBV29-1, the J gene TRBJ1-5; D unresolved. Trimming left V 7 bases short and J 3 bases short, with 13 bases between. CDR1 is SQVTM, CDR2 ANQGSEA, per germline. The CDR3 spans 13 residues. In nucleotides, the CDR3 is TGCAGCGCCCTCGAAAGTATCAATCAGCCCCAGCATTTT. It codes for CSALESINQPQHF.

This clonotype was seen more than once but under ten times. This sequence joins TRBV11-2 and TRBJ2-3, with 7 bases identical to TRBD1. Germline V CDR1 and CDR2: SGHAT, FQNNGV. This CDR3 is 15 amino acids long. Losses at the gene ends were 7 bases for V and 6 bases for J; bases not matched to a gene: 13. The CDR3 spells CASTTVRTGADTQYF. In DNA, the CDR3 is TGTGCCAGCACCACCGTCCGAACAGGGGCGGATACGCAGTATTTT.

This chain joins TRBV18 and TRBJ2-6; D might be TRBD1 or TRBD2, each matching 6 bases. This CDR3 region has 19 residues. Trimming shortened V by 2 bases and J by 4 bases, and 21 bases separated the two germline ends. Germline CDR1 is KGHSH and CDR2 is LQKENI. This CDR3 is CASSPVRGRPQSGANVLTF. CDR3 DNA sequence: TGTGCCAGCTCACCAGTACGGGGGCGGCCTCAATCCGGGGCCAACGTCCTGACTTTC.

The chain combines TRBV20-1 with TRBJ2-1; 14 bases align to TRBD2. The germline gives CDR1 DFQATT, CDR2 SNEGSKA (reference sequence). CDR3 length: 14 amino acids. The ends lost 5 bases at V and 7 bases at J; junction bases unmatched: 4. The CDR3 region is CSAPGLAGGNEQFF. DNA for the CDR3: TGCAGTGCTCCCGGACTAGCGGGGGGAAATGAGCAGTTCTTC.

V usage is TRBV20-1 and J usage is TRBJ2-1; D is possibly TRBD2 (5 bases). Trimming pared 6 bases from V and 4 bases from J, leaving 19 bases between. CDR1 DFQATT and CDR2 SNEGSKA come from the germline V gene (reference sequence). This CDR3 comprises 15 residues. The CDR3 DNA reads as TGCAGTGCCACCCCCATAGGACTCTCGTACAATGAGCAGTTCTTC. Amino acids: CSATPIGLSYNEQFF.

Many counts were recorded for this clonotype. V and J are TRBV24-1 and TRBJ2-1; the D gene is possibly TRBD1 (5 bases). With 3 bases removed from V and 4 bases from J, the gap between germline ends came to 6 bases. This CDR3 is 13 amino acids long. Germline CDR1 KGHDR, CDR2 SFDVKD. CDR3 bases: TGTGCCACCAGTGATGACAGTTACAATGAGCAGTTCTTC. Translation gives CATSDDSYNEQFF.

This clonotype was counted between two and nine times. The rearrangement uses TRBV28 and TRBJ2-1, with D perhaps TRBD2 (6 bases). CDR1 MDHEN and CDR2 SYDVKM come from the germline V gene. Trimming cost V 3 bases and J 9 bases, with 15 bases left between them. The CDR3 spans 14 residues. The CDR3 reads CASSFEDGGGEQFF. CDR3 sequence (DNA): TGTGCCAGCAGTTTTGAAGACGGGGGTGGTGAGCAGTTCTTC.

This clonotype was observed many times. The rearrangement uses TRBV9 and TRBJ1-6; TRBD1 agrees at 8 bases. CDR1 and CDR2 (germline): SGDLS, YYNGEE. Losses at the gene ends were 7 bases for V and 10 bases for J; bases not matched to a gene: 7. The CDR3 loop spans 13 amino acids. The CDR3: CASATGDRSPLHF. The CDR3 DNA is TGTGCCAGCGCGACAGGGGATCGGTCACCCCTCCACTTT. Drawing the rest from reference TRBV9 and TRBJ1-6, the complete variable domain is DSGVTQTPKHLITATGQRVTLRCSPRSGDLSVYWYQQSLDQGLQFLIQYYNGEERAKGNILERFSAQQFPDLHSELNLSSLELGDSALYFCASATGDRSPLHFGNGTRLTVT.

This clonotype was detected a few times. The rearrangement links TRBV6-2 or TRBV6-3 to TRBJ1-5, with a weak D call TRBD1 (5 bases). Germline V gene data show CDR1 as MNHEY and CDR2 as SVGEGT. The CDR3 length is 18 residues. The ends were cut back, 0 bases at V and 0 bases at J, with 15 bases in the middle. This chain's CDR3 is CASSYSIRGTYSNQPQHF. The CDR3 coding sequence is TGTGCCAGCAGTTACTCGATCCGAGGGACCTATAGCAATCAGCCCCAGCATTTT.

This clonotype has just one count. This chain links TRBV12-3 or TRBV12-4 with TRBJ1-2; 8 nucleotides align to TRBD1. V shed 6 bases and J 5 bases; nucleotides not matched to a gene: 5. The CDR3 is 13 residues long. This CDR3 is CASRDDRGYGYTF. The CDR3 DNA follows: TGTGCCAGCAGAGACGACAGGGGATATGGCTACACCTTC.

For the CDR3, the DNA is TGCGCCAGCAGCTCCGGGACAGGGGGCGCGAATAAGCAGTTCTTC. Protein sequence: CASSSGTGGANKQFF. V usage is TRBV5-1 and J usage is TRBJ2-1, with 12 bases aligning to TRBD1. The CDR3 spans 15 residues. V dropped 3 bases and J dropped 11; count of bases not matched to a gene: 9. Germline V gene sequence: CDR1 SGHRS, CDR2 YFSETQ.

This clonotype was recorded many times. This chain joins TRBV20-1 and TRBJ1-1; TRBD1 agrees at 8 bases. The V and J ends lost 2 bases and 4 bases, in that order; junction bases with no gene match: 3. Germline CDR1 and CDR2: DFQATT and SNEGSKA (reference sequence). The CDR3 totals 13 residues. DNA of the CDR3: TGCAGTGCTAGAACAGGGGGGGGCACTGAAGCTTTCTTT. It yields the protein CSARTGGGTEAFF.

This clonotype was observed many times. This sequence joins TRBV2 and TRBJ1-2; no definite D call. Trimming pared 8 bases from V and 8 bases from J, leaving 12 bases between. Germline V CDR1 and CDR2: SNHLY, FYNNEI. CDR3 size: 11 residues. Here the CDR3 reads CASSWMSGYTF. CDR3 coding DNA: TGTGCCAGCTCATGGATGAGCGGCTACACCTTC.